This entry features one TCR beta chain sequence. The CDR3 extends over 15 amino acids. Germline lookup yields CDR1 SEHNR and CDR2 FQNEAQ (reference sequence). Losses at the gene ends were 6 bases for V and 3 bases for J; bases not matched to a gene: 5. This entry is derived from a study of blood T cell repertoires in COVID-19. Study summary: The origin of the acute and convalescent COVID-19 samples was the United States, Italy and Spain. PBMCs, B-cell-depleted T cells, or T cells were the source of the cDNA or gDNA that made up the material.

Assay used: immunoSEQ multiplex PCR; TCRdb lists only in-frame clones, some missing. The table includes approximately 78,000 clones, around 78% detected once. V and J are TRBV7-9 and TRBJ2-1; the match to TRBD2 covers 10 bases. The origin of this receptor is a woman aged 80 or over with acute or convalescent COVID-19. The source material was peripheral blood. The CDR3 DNA follows: TGTGCCAGCAGTCTTAGCGGGAGGAACTACAATGAGCAGTTCTTC. It encodes CASSLSGRNYNEQFF.